This TCR beta chain was profiled in a study of blood T cell repertoires in COVID-19. Study-level background: Samples came from the United States, Italy and Spain, spanning acute and convalescent COVID-19.

The data were produced by immunoSEQ multiplex PCR, yet TCRdb's version contains in-frame clones alone and is incomplete. The profile shows roughly 370,000 clones, just under 90% of them singletons. The age range of participants was 18 to 89 years, with residence in under 30 US areas. Two negative PCRs, clearance, or symptom resolution were required of recovered Cohort 3 donors. V was shortened by 2 bases and J by 5 bases, with 10 bases between the two germline ends. Germline V CDR1 and CDR2: SGHRS, YFSETQ. The length of the CDR3 is 14 residues. This chain connects TRBV5-1 to TRBJ2-2; a possible D gene is TRBD2 (5 bases). Sample: PBMCs or T cells enriched from blood (not recorded which). The receptor was derived from a woman between 45 and 65 years old who had recovered from COVID-19. CDR3 in amino acids: CASSFPGGTGELFF. Here the CDR3 DNA reads TGCGCCAGCAGCTTCCCCGGAGGTACCGGGGAGCTGTTTTTT.